A single TCR beta chain is shown here with its context. Profiled with immunoSEQ multiplex PCR; TCRdb holds only in-frame clones, not every one. The sample comprises 200,000 to 250,000 clones, less than 90% of which are singletons, and 5.5% to 7.5% rests with the top ten. This sample is part of a study of blood T cell repertoires in COVID-19. Study as a whole: Samples taken during acute and convalescent COVID-19 were collected in the United States, Italy and Spain.

Per germline, CDR1 MGHRA and CDR2 YSYEKL. The CDR3 extends over 14 amino acids. The V end was cut by 0 bases, the J end by 8 bases, with 13 bases between. V and J are TRBV4-1 and TRBJ1-1; D might be TRBD1 (5 bases). This TCR came from a woman aged 35 to 49 who had recovered from COVID-19. The specimen sequenced was PBMCs or T cells enriched from blood (not recorded which). The CDR3 nucleotides read TGCGCCAGCAGCCAAGATACAGGTGACGGAGAAGCTTTCTTT. Translation: CASSQDTGDGEAFF.